This entry concerns a single T cell receptor (beta chain). The data are from a study of blood T cell repertoires in COVID-19. J lost 5 bases, V lost 2 bases, and 6 bases had no gene match. This CDR3 region has 14 residues. Germline V gene lookup returns CDR1 SGHRS and CDR2 YFSETQ. Here immunoSEQ multiplex PCR was the method, and the copy in TCRdb shows in-frame clones only, minus some. The sample lists 110,000 or so clones, roughly 80% seen once, with roughly 2.7% in the top ten. Sample: peripheral blood. The sequence derives from a man aged 50-60 years with acute or convalescent COVID-19. The chain is built from TRBV5-1 and TRBJ1-2; 7 bases agree with TRBD1. CDR3 sequence: CASSLGGAEYGYTF. The CDR3 DNA follows: TGCGCCAGCAGCTTAGGGGGCGCTGAATATGGCTACACCTTC.